The TCR beta chain described here comes from a study of T cell changes during pregnancy in multiple sclerosis. Trimming cost V 4 bases and J 0 bases; bases outside gene matches: 5. The CDR3 has 15 amino acids. Germline CDR1 SGHAT, CDR2 FQNNGV. Using immunoSEQ multiplex PCR, the repertoire was profiled, and TCRdb retains in-frame clones only, with some absent. The sample comprises 40,000 to 50,000 clones, 90% to 95% of which are singletons, and 7.5% to 9.5% rests with the top ten. The chain links TRBV11-2 to TRBJ1-1; 7 nucleotides line up with TRBD1. Specimen: CD8+ T cells from peripheral blood mononuclear cells, collected in the third trimester of pregnancy. The TCR sequence derives from a female donor with multiple sclerosis, enrolled in a pregnancy study. The CDR3 coding sequence is TGTGCCAGCAGCTCCACGAGGGGGCTGAACACTGAAGCTTTCTTT. Translating gives CASSSTRGLNTEAFF.